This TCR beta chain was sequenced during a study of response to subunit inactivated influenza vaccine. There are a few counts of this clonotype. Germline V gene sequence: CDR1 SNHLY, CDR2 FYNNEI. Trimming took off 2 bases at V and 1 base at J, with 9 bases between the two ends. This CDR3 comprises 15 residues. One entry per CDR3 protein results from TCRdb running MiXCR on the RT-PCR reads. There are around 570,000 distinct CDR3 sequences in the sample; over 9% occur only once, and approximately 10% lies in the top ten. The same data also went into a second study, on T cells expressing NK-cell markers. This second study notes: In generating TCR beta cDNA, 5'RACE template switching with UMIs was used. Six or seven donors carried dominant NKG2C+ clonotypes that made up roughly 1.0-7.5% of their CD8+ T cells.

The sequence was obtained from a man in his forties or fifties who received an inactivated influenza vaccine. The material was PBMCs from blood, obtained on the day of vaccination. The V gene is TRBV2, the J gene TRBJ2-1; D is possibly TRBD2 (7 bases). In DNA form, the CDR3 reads TGTGCCAGCAGTGAAAGGGGGGGGTCCTACAATGAGCAGTTCTTC. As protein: CASSERGGSYNEQFF.